A selection of T cell receptor beta chains follows, all from one sample in a study of T cells in Graves' hyperthyroidism and ophthalmopathy. TCRdb independently ran MiXCR on the multiplex PCR reads; one entry per CDR3 protein. The profile shows some 740,000 distinct CDR3 sequences, less than 15% of them singletons. The sequenced sample was blood. All receptors derive from a woman younger than 35 with Graves' hyperthyroidism. Each CDR3 is given with its conserved first and last residue. The D gene is left open where the match is weak. Clone size is shown for a subset of rows, as once, few, many or a class of expanded clone.

>TRBV6-5|TRBJ1-4|few|NA
TGTGCCAGCAGTTACGACAGGTTCTCTGAAAAACTGTTTTTT
CASSYDRFSEKLFF
>TRBV20-1|TRBJ2-7|many|NA
TGCAGTGCTAGCCGTGCGGGAAAAACCTACGAGCAGTACTTC
CSASRAGKTYEQYF
>TRBV28|TRBJ2-7|many|TRBD2
TGTGCCAGCGAGACTAGCGGGAGGATGGGCGAGCAGTACTTC
CASETSGRMGEQYF
>TRBV3-1|TRBJ2-3|many|TRBD1
TGTGCCAGCAGCCTCGGCGGACAGGGGAGGACAGATACGCAGTATTTT
CASSLGGQGRTDTQYF
>TRBV5-6|TRBJ1-6|NA|NA
TGTGCCAGCAGCCCCCTTGACGCCGGGAGGGATTCACCCCTCCACTTT
CASSPLDAGRDSPLHF
>TRBV20-1|TRBJ2-3|many|TRBD2
TGCAGTGCTAGAGATCGGGTCGGTCTAGCGGGAGGGATCGGGGATACGCAGTATTTT
CSARDRVGLAGGIGDTQYF
>TRBV20-1|TRBJ1-6|few|TRBD1
TGCAGTGCTAACAGGGGAGAAGACTCACCCCTCCACTTT
CSANRGEDSPLHF
>TRBV11-3|TRBJ2-2|few|TRBD2
TGTGCCAGCAGCTTAGGCAGGGAGGGCACCGGGGAGCTGTTTTTT
CASSLGREGTGELFF
>TRBV20-1|TRBJ2-1|many|TRBD2
TGCAGTGCTAGACTTCCTCGGACTAGCGGGAGGTTTAATGAGCAGTTCTTC
CSARLPRTSGRFNEQFF
>TRBV13|TRBJ2-7|many|TRBD1
TGTGCCAGCAGCCGCGGACAGGGGGCTCGCGAGCAGTACTTC
CASSRGQGAREQYF
>TRBV7-2|TRBJ2-3|few|NA
TGTGCCAGCAGCTTGGAATTTACAGATACGCAGTATTTT
CASSLEFTDTQYF
>TRBV5-6|TRBJ2-1|NA|NA
TGTGCCAGCAGCTTGGCCCTCACTCGTCCCGTTGAGCAGTTCTTC
CASSLALTRPVEQFF
>TRBV12-3/TRBV12-4|TRBJ1-5|many|NA
TGTGCCAGCAGTTTCCAAATCCGGTGGGGGTCATTAAATCAGCCCCAGCATTTT
CASSFQIRWGSLNQPQHF
>TRBV6-6|TRBJ2-3|few|TRBD2
TGTGCCAGCAGTTACTCGGAGGCTTTAGGGGCTAGCGGTATCAGAGATACGCAGTATTTT
CASSYSEALGASGIRDTQYF
>TRBV7-9|TRBJ2-3|many|TRBD2
TGTGCCAGCAGCCGAACTGGGCGGGAGAGCACAGATACGCAGTATTTT
CASSRTGRESTDTQYF
>TRBV5-4|TRBJ1-1|NA|NA
TGTGCCAGCAGCCCCTGGATGGGGGAGACGTCTTTCTTT
CASSPWMGETSFF
>TRBV10-3|TRBJ2-1|NA|NA
TGTGCCACGGGGGAGGAATCCTACAATGAGCAGTTCTTC
CATGEESYNEQFF